Sequencing of this T cell receptor (beta chain) was carried out in a study of T and B cells in COVID-19 patients. Across the study: Recovered patients mostly had mild to moderate COVID-19 managed as outpatients. Study-level results: Symptomatic-phase blood samples from mildly ill patients and early samples from severe cases were scarce. In COVID-19 patients, T cell receptor beta variable and joining gene use was reportedly strongly skewed.

Multiplex PCR with BIOMED2 TRB-A/B primer pools amplified TRB rearrangements. MiXCR, applied by TCRdb to the multiplex PCR reads, yields one record per CDR3 protein. The sample lists around 5,000 distinct CDR3 sequences, approximately 30% occurring once. Blood genomic DNA input for TRB amplification was roughly 220-500 ng. This clonotype has only a few counts. Its antigen is unidentified. The V and J ends lost 0 bases and 3 bases respectively, with 6 bases between them. The CDR3 contains 14 residues. The V gene's germline CDR1 is SGHDN and CDR2 FVKESK. The sequenced sample was blood. The chain links TRBV14 to TRBJ2-1; D is undetermined. This clonotype was sampled from a human donor with active COVID-19. The CDR3 sequence is CASSQDQVYNEQFF. In DNA, the CDR3 is TGTGCCAGCAGCCAAGACCAGGTCTACAATGAGCAGTTCTTC.